This T cell receptor beta chain was documented in a study of shared clonotypes between healthy human individuals. General study findings and limits: A limitation of the genetic and exposure-history diversity represented arose from few donors.

Concerning this clone itself: The antigen remains unidentified.

In the authors' workflow: Sequence data from immunoSEQ were junction-only and lacked quality scores; consequently, filtering differed. Here immunoSEQ multiplex PCR was the method, and the copy in TCRdb shows in-frame clones only, minus some. V, J and clone size are taken as reported in that table, and D and trimming were inferred from the DNA itself. The profile shows roughly 700,000 clones, less than 95% of them singletons. Pooled CD45RO+ cells and CCR7-negative CD45RA+ TemRA cells made up CD8 memory. CDR1 is MNHEY, CDR2 SMNVEV, per germline (reference sequence). CDR3 length: 16 residues. J was trimmed by 7 bases and V by 1 base; bases with no gene match: 10.

The material sequenced was memory CD8+ T cells from PBMCs. As for subset: CD45RO+ cells pooled with CCR7-negative TemRA cells. The chain recombines TRBV27 with TRBJ2-1; TRBD2 matches at 7 bases. The source of this sequence is a man aged 18 to 35 in good health. Some clones in this sample may be carry-over from other donors' samples. In DNA, the CDR3 is TGTGCCAGCAGTTTATTAGGGGCGGGAGCCATTAATGAGCAGTTCTTC. Its translation: CASSLLGAGAINEQFF.